The 32 T cell receptor beta chains listed next were all sequenced from one sample in a study of regulatory T cells in long-lasting Graves disease (dated by TCRdb to about 2021). The time point label, read with the paper, signifies: persistent/refractory GD, antithyroid drugs over 5 years with positive TRAb. RNA was extracted from PBMCs in TRIzol for both TCR sequencing and RNA sequencing. The library was obtained by multiplex PCR. The sample was run on an Illumina HiSeq 4000. iRepertoire HTBI primers and Arm-PCR amplification of CDR3 regions were used to construct TCR beta libraries. TCRdb passed the public sequencing reads through fastp at Q25 and MiXCR, retaining productive beta sequences. Rows are unified per CDR3 protein, each entry keeping the most common DNA and genes. The sample table shows 360,000 or so distinct CDR3 sequences, and 20% to 25% are seen once. The ten largest make up about 29% of the sample.

Sequencing was performed on peripheral blood mononuclear cells (PBMCs), taken when the disease was refractory, from a patient treated with antithyroid drugs. These receptors all stem from a woman between 40 and 50 years old with Graves disease. Donor details come from another sample of the same person, matched by shared clones.

This clonotype was detected ten times or more. This rearrangement joins TRBV12-3 or TRBV12-4 to TRBJ1-1, with D unclear. V was trimmed by 5 bases and J by 5 bases, leaving 12 bases between them. This CDR3 contains 13 residues. CDR3 DNA sequence: TGTGCCAGCAGTGACGGCGGGTGGACTGAAGCTTTCTTT. Its translation: CASSDGGWTEAFF.

This clonotype has a single count. The CDR3 coding sequence is TGCGCCAGCAGCTTTGGACTAGAACCTAACCCTACCGGGGAGCTGTTTTTT. Encoded protein: CASSFGLEPNPTGELFF. The chain carries TRBV5-1 and TRBJ2-2; 7 nucleotides align to TRBD2. V shed 2 bases, J shed 5 bases, and the junction held 12 bases outside the gene matches. There are 17 residues in the CDR3. The germline V gene has CDR1 SGHRS and CDR2 YFSETQ. Based on the CDR3 plus reference TRBV5-1 and TRBJ2-2, the full variable domain is KAGVTQTPRYLIKTRGQQVTLSCSPISGHRSVSWYQQTPGQGLQFLFEYFSETQRNKGNFPGRFSGRQFSNSRSEMNVSTLELGDSALYLCASSFGLEPNPTGELFFGEGSRLTVL.

This clonotype was observed many times. V gene TRBV11-2 combines with J gene TRBJ2-7; D is unresolved. The CDR3 has 15 amino acids. Trimming shortened V by 5 bases and J by 0 bases, and 14 bases separated the two germline ends. Germline CDR1 is SGHAT and CDR2 is FQNNGV. CDR3 region: CASSQPLGSSYEQYF. CDR3 nucleotide sequence: TGTGCCAGCAGCCAACCCCTTGGGTCCTCCTACGAGCAGTACTTC.

This clonotype has a count of ten or more. The chain has TRBV29-1 and TRBJ1-1, with 9 bases matching TRBD1. CDR1 is SQVTM, CDR2 ANQGSEA, per germline. With 6 bases clipped from V and 5 bases from J, the junction kept 10 bases outside the gene matches. This CDR3 comprises 14 residues. The CDR3 sequence: CSVGTQGAGTEAFF. The CDR3 nucleotides are TGCAGCGTCGGTACACAGGGGGCCGGGACTGAAGCTTTCTTT.

This clonotype was picked up a small number of times. The chain joins TRBV5-1 to TRBJ2-2, with 9 bases that match TRBD2. CDR1 SGHRS and CDR2 YFSETQ come from the germline V gene. There are 18 residues in the CDR3. V lost 4 bases and J lost 7; bases outside the gene matches: 17. The CDR3 sequence: CASSTGLALRHRDGELFF. The CDR3 DNA reads as TGCGCCAGCAGCACGGGACTAGCCCTCCGTCACAGGGACGGGGAGCTGTTTTTT.

This clonotype was picked up many times. CDR3 region: CASSSYSGANTEAFF. CDR3 nucleotides: TGTGCCAGCAGTTCCTACAGTGGTGCTAACACTGAAGCTTTCTTT. The gene calls are TRBV27 and TRBJ1-1; D is undetermined. From germline, CDR1 is MNHEY and CDR2 SMNVEV (reference sequence). The germline V and J ends were trimmed by 4 bases and 2 bases, with 14 bases remaining between them. The CDR3 is made up of 15 amino acids.

In its sample, this clonotype was seen a few times. CDR3 residues: CASSLGTSGSVWETQYF. The CDR3 region has the DNA TGCGCCAGCAGCTTGGGGACTAGCGGGAGTGTCTGGGAGACCCAGTACTTC. V and J are TRBV5-1 and TRBJ2-5, with 13 nucleotides matching TRBD2. The CDR3 loop spans 17 amino acids. V gave up 0 bases and J gave up 5 bases; unmatched junction bases: 7. Germline CDR1 and CDR2: SGHRS and YFSETQ.

This clonotype was seen ten or more times. This chain joins TRBV7-9 and TRBJ1-5; no firm D call. V was trimmed by 1 base and J by 4 bases, leaving 8 bases between them. The CDR3 has 14 amino acids. CDR1 is SEHNR and CDR2 is FQNEAQ in the germline V gene (reference sequence). The CDR3 spells CASSLGAANQPQHF. The CDR3 region has the DNA TGTGCCAGCAGCTTAGGGGCAGCTAATCAGCCCCAGCATTTT.

The chain joins TRBV7-9 to TRBJ2-7, with TRBD2 matching 8 bases. Looked up from germline, CDR1 is SEHNR and CDR2 is FQNEAQ (reference sequence). CDR3 length equals 14 residues. With 5 bases clipped from V and 3 bases from J, the junction kept 6 bases outside the gene matches. The CDR3 DNA is TGTGCCAGCAGCACTAGCGGACCTGGCTACGAGCAGTACTTC. Protein: CASSTSGPGYEQYF.

The table lists this clonotype with many counts. The chain employs TRBV28 and TRBJ2-6; the match to TRBD2 covers 7 bases. The CDR3 is 16 residues long. With V trimmed by 5 bases and J by 2 bases, 6 bases remained unmatched. In germline, CDR1 is MDHEN, CDR2 SYDVKM. CDR3 amino acids: CASSPVRGAGANVLTF. CDR3 sequence (DNA): TGTGCCAGCAGTCCAGTTCGGGGGGCTGGGGCCAACGTCCTGACTTTC.

This clonotype was detected a few times. The chain combines TRBV4-1 with TRBJ2-5, with a tentative D call TRBD2 (6 bases). This CDR3 is built from 14 residues. CDR1 is MGHRA, CDR2 YSYEKL, per germline. V was cut by 4 bases and J by 5 bases, with 14 bases left in between. This chain's CDR3 is CASSRGLPEETQYF. The CDR3 DNA sequence: TGCGCCAGCAGCCGGGGACTTCCCGAGGAGACCCAGTACTTC.

This clonotype was recorded many times. The V gene is TRBV20-1, the J gene TRBJ2-5, with D unresolved. Looked up from germline, CDR1 is DFQATT and CDR2 is SNEGSKA (reference sequence). V lost 5 bases and J 1 base, leaving 8 bases between the germline ends. The CDR3 loop spans 12 amino acids. The CDR3 nucleotides read TGCAGTGCTGGAGTTCCCCAAGAGACCCAGTACTTC. This translates into CSAGVPQETQYF.

This clonotype was observed a few times. The chain has TRBV20-1 and TRBJ1-1, with TRBD1 matching 9 bases. The germline V gene has CDR1 DFQATT and CDR2 SNEGSKA (reference sequence). This CDR3 comprises 14 residues. Unmatched junction bases numbered 4, after V lost 4 bases and J lost 1 base. CDR3 protein: CSAIQTGGNTEAFF. The CDR3 coding sequence is TGCAGTGCTATTCAGACAGGGGGGAACACTGAAGCTTTCTTT.

This clonotype showed up many times. The rearrangement joins TRBV25-1 to TRBJ2-7; a weak D match, TRBD1 (5 bases). CDR1 and CDR2 (germline): MGHDK, SYGVNS. The CDR3 is made up of 12 amino acids. The V and J ends lost 7 bases and 2 bases respectively, with 9 bases between them. This CDR3 reads CASIDSPYEQYF. CDR3 nucleotides: TGTGCCAGCATTGACAGCCCCTACGAGCAGTACTTC.

Ten or more counts support this clonotype. The J gene is TRBJ2-5, the V gene TRBV11-2, with D possibly matching TRBD2 (7 bases). CDR1 SGHAT and CDR2 FQNNGV come from the germline V gene. This CDR3 has 16 residues. V lost 4 bases to trimming and J lost 5 bases, with 20 bases between them. CDR3 amino acids: CASSWGLAGDGETQYF. As DNA, the CDR3 is TGTGCCAGCAGCTGGGGGCTGGCGGGAGATGGGGAGACCCAGTACTTC. Filled out from reference TRBV11-2 and TRBJ2-5, the complete variable domain reads EAGVAQSPRYKIIEKRQSVAFWCNPISGHATLYWYQQILGQGPKLLIQFQNNGVVDDSQLPKDRFSAERLKGVDSTLKIQPAKLEDSAVYLCASSWGLAGDGETQYFGPGTRLLVL.

The sample holds many counts of this clonotype. The chain carries TRBV13 and TRBJ1-2; no clear D gene. The V and J ends lost 2 bases and 2 bases respectively, with 6 bases between them. Germline V gene lookup returns CDR1 PRHDT and CDR2 FYEKMQ (reference sequence). There are 13 residues in the CDR3. DNA for the CDR3: TGTGCCAGCAGCTTAACCAAGAACTATGGCTACACCTTC. Translated, it gives CASSLTKNYGYTF.

This clonotype was seen many times. The chain joins TRBV2 to TRBJ1-1; D unclear. The CDR3 runs 13 residues. Per the germline V gene, CDR1 is SNHLY and CDR2 is FYNNEI. V was cut by 4 bases and J by 1 base, with 7 bases left in between. The CDR3 coding sequence is TGTGCCAGCAGTGTGCAGGCGAACACTGAAGCTTTCTTT. It encodes CASSVQANTEAFF.

The V call is TRBV6-5, the J call TRBJ1-3; D is unclear. The CDR3 extends over 16 amino acids. Trimming took 2 bases from V and 4 from J, leaving 15 bases between them. Germline CDR1 MNHEY, CDR2 SVGAGI. The CDR3 is CASSYKREGKGNTIYF. The DNA for the CDR3 is TGTGCCAGCAGTTACAAGAGGGAGGGAAAGGGAAACACCATATATTTT.

The J gene is TRBJ2-2, the V gene TRBV15; D is unresolved. Germline V lookup: CDR1 LNHNV, CDR2 YYDKDF (reference sequence). Trimming cost V 5 bases and J 3 bases, with 10 bases left between them. The CDR3 loop spans 14 amino acids. CDR3 in DNA: TGTGCCACCAGCCAACTACCCGACACCGGGGAGCTGTTTTTT. This encodes CATSQLPDTGELFF.

The chain links TRBV12-3 or TRBV12-4 to TRBJ2-3, with D possibly TRBD2 on 6 matching bases. V lost 2 bases and J lost 0, with 12 bases in between. The CDR3 has 16 amino acids. CDR3 loop: CASSLWGDPSTDTQYF. The CDR3 DNA follows: TGTGCCAGCAGTTTATGGGGGGACCCAAGCACAGATACGCAGTATTTT.

Ten or more counts support this clonotype. This chain connects TRBV13 to TRBJ2-5; D not resolved. Trimming removed 5 bases from V and 2 bases from J, with 12 bases in between. This CDR3 comprises 14 residues. CDR1 is PRHDT and CDR2 is FYEKMQ in the germline V gene (reference sequence). The CDR3 reads CASSKRTVQETQYF. CDR3 nucleotides: TGTGCCAGCAGCAAGAGGACCGTACAAGAGACCCAGTACTTC.

This clonotype was counted many times. J is TRBJ2-5 and V is TRBV11-2; TRBD2 matches at 11 bases. The germline V gene has CDR1 SGHAT and CDR2 FQNNGV. The CDR3 spans 17 residues. Trimming cost V 5 bases and J 4 bases; bases outside gene matches: 12. DNA for the CDR3: TGTGCCAGCAGCCAACCCCCAACTAGCGGGAGTGCAGAGACCCAGTACTTC. It codes for CASSQPPTSGSAETQYF.

V and J are TRBV7-3 and TRBJ2-1; D gene uncertain. The CDR3 is made up of 15 amino acids. Trimming shortened V by 2 bases and J by 0 bases, and 8 bases separated the two germline ends. Germline loops: CDR1 SGHTA, CDR2 FQGTGA. CDR3 nucleotides: TGTGCCAGCAGCTTAGGAATAAGCTCCTACAATGAGCAGTTCTTC. This sequence encodes CASSLGISSYNEQFF.

This clonotype was found a few times. The gene calls are TRBV12-3 or TRBV12-4 and TRBJ2-3; 10 bases line up with TRBD2. There are 18 residues in the CDR3. With V trimmed by 6 bases and J by 0 bases, 12 bases remained unmatched. The CDR3 loop is CASRPPGLAYTSTDTQYF. CDR3 in DNA: TGTGCCAGCAGGCCTCCGGGACTAGCGTATACTAGCACAGATACGCAGTATTTT.

On this clonotype itself: A read error may account for a junction end that differs from germline. The chain has TRBV30 and TRBJ2-2; D tentatively reads TRBD1 or TRBD2 (5 bases each). The CDR3 has 14 residues. Germline loops: CDR1 GTSNPN, CDR2 SVGIG (reference sequence). The CDR3 bases are TGTGCCTGGAGTGTGGGACCGAACACCGGGGAGCTGGTTTTT. Protein sequence: CAWSVGPNTGELVF.

This clonotype was seen a handful of times. The chain links TRBV27 to TRBJ2-5; TRBD2 matches at 10 bases. Germline lookup yields CDR1 MNHEY and CDR2 SMNVEV (reference sequence). The CDR3 covers 22 residues. J was trimmed by 4 bases and V by 8 bases; bases with no gene match: 31. The CDR3 DNA sequence: TGTGCCAGCCTCTCTCAAAGGGGGGCTGTGACTAGCGGGCCCATCCTGCGAGAGACCCAGTACTTC. This gives the protein CASLSQRGAVTSGPILRETQYF.

This clonotype was observed a single time. The chain uses TRBV7-2 and TRBJ1-5; D is unclear. The germline V gene has CDR1 SGHTA and CDR2 FQGNSA. Trimming left V 1 base short and J 6 bases short, with 7 bases between. The CDR3 has 13 residues. Here the CDR3 reads CASSLVTGQPQHF. Here the CDR3 DNA reads TGTGCCAGCAGCTTAGTTACGGGTCAGCCCCAGCATTTT.

This clonotype was seen only once. V and J are TRBV15 and TRBJ2-1; no clear D. V dropped 6 bases and J dropped 9 bases, with 18 bases sitting between them. From germline, CDR1 is LNHNV and CDR2 YYDKDF (reference sequence). The CDR3 is 14 residues long. The CDR3 nucleotides read TGTGCCACCAGGTTGAGCTTCCTGAATGTTGAGCAGTTCTTC. Translation gives CATRLSFLNVEQFF.

This rearrangement joins TRBV5-1 to TRBJ2-7, with D uncertain. Trimming took 1 base from V and 1 from J, leaving 18 bases between them. The CDR3 contains 17 residues. The V gene's germline CDR1 is SGHRS and CDR2 YFSETQ. The CDR3 nucleotides read TGCGCCAGCAGCTTGTGGATAGGACCCTCCTCTTCCTACGAGCAGTACTTC. It is translated as CASSLWIGPSSSYEQYF.

The CDR3 sequence is CASSYSVLPYEQYF. CDR3 nucleotides: TGTGCCAGCAGTTACTCAGTGCTACCCTACGAGCAGTACTTC. The chain is built from TRBV6-1 and TRBJ2-7; D unclear. V lost 5 bases and J lost 2, with 13 bases in between. The CDR3 totals 14 residues. The germline CDR1 and CDR2 sequences are MNHNS and SASEGT.

This clonotype was detected ten times or more. This chain links TRBV12-3 or TRBV12-4 with TRBJ2-7; 8 nucleotides line up with TRBD1. The CDR3 spans 13 residues. Trimming at V came to 4 bases and at J to 2 bases, leaving 1 base not matched to a gene. CDR3 DNA: TGTGCCAGCAGTTGGGACAGGACCTACGAGCAGTACTTC. Protein: CASSWDRTYEQYF.

The chain couples TRBV7-8 to TRBJ2-7; D may be TRBD2 (6 bases). The CDR3 is made up of 20 amino acids. CDR1 and CDR2 (germline): SGHVS, FQNEAQ. V was clipped by 1 base and J by 6 bases, with 31 bases between them. The CDR3 DNA reads as TGTGCCAGCAGCTTAGTGGGACGCGTCACGGAATCGGTGGTGGGGGGCGAGCAGTACTTC. Protein sequence: CASSLVGRVTESVVGGEQYF.